This passage covers 21 T cell receptor beta chains from one sample sequenced in a study of regulatory T cells in long-lasting Graves disease. The authors built TCR beta libraries using iRepertoire HTBI primers and Arm-PCR of CDR3 regions. TCRdb passed the multiplex PCR reads through MiXCR, listing each CDR3 protein once. The sample has 300,000 to 500,000 distinct CDR3 sequences; less than 25% are singletons. Time point given: persistent/refractory GD, antithyroid drugs over 5 years with positive TRAb. After RNA was extracted from PBMCs, the TCR library was made from it. This sample comprised peripheral blood mononuclear cells (PBMCs), obtained when the disease was refractory, from a patient treated with antithyroid drugs. The source is a female donor with Graves disease.

The chain links TRBV27 to TRBJ2-7; D is undetermined. The CDR3 is 13 amino acids. Germline CDR1 MNHEY, CDR2 SMNVEV (reference sequence). The germline V and J ends were trimmed by 3 bases and 3 bases, with 9 bases remaining between them. The CDR3 reads CASSFGLYYEQYF. The CDR3 DNA sequence: TGTGCCAGCAGTTTTGGTCTTTACTACGAGCAGTACTTC.

The chain employs TRBV10-3 and TRBJ1-2; D perhaps matches TRBD1 (5 bases). Trimming took off 6 bases at V and 6 bases at J, with 11 bases between the two ends. This CDR3 is 12 amino acids long. The germline V gene has CDR1 ENHRY and CDR2 SYGVKD. In DNA, the CDR3 is TGTGCCATCAGAGGGACTGTAGATGGCTACACCTTC. It codes for CAIRGTVDGYTF.

This clonotype was counted ten times or more. V gene TRBV11-2 combines with J gene TRBJ2-7; no reliable D call. The CDR3 has 11 amino acids. V gave up 2 bases and J gave up 7 bases, with 6 bases separating them. Germline CDR1 is SGHAT and CDR2 is FQNNGV. This chain's CDR3 is CASSLPKEQYF. CDR3 bases: TGTGCCAGCAGCTTACCGAAAGAGCAGTACTTC.

This clonotype was counted ten times or more. This chain joins TRBV7-2 and TRBJ2-7; 7 bases are shared with TRBD2. The CDR3 length is 15 residues. Germline CDR1 is SGHTA and CDR2 is FQGNSA. V lost 5 bases, J lost 2 bases, and 9 bases stayed unmatched. The CDR3 spells CASSPMGGNPYEQYF. The CDR3 DNA sequence: TGTGCCAGCAGCCCAATGGGAGGGAATCCCTACGAGCAGTACTTC.

A note on this clonotype: Likely a read error: the CDR3 ends without its conserved phenylalanine or tryptophan. The chain carries TRBV12-3 or TRBV12-4 and TRBJ1-5, with D maybe TRBD1 (5 bases). This CDR3 comprises 14 residues. The V end was cut by 5 bases, the J end by 4 bases, with 12 bases between. The CDR3 is CASSPQGGNQPQHL. CDR3 DNA sequence: TGTGCCAGCAGTCCGCAGGGTGGTAATCAGCCCCAGCATCTT.

About this clonotype itself: A much larger clonotype is one base distant, so this may be a read error. The chain recombines TRBV6-1 with TRBJ1-6; D is unresolved. The CDR3 is 17 residues long. Germline V lookup: CDR1 MNHNS, CDR2 SASEGT. Trimming pared 5 bases from V and 8 bases from J, leaving 22 bases between. CDR3 in DNA: TGTGCCAGCAGTTCCTCCCCGGGGTGGACCGATTATTCACCCCTCCACTTT. This translates into CASSSSPGWTDYSPLHF.

The chain couples TRBV20-1 to TRBJ2-3, with no clear D. Trimming shortened V by 4 bases and J by 3 bases, and 5 bases separated the two germline ends. The CDR3 runs 11 residues. Germline values: CDR1 DFQATT, CDR2 SNEGSKA (reference sequence). Here the CDR3 DNA reads TGCAGTGCTATCTTAACAGATACGCAGTATTTT. This encodes CSAILTDTQYF.

This clonotype was seen only a few times. The chain couples TRBV15 to TRBJ2-7; 10 bases align to TRBD1. The CDR3 sequence is 15 residues long. Unmatched junction bases numbered 8, after V lost 1 base and J lost 8 bases. In germline, CDR1 is LNHNV, CDR2 YYDKDF (reference sequence). DNA for the CDR3: TGTGCCACCAGCAGAGGACGGGACAGGGGCGAAAAGCAGTACTTC. It is translated as CATSRGRDRGEKQYF. The full variable domain, completed using reference TRBV15 and TRBJ2-7, is DAMVIQNPRYQVTQFGKPVTLSCSQTLNHNVMYWYQQKSSQAPKLLFHYYDKDFNNEADTPDNFQSRRPNTSFCFLDIRSPGLGDTAMYLCATSRGRDRGEKQYFGPGTRLTVT.

This clonotype has at least ten counts. This sequence joins TRBV20-1 and TRBJ2-7; D might be TRBD2 (5 bases). Trimming stripped 0 bases from V and 2 bases from J, with 11 bases between. This CDR3 has 14 amino acids. Germline CDR1 is DFQATT and CDR2 is SNEGSKA (reference sequence). CDR3 loop: CSARDMNGTYEQYF. The CDR3 coding sequence is TGCAGTGCTAGAGATATGAACGGGACCTACGAGCAGTACTTC.

The chain is built from TRBV28 and TRBJ2-3; D uncertain. Germline V lookup: CDR1 MDHEN, CDR2 SYDVKM. The CDR3 sequence is 13 residues long. The V end was cut by 6 bases, the J end by 4 bases, with 11 bases between. CDR3 sequence (DNA): TGTGCCAGCAGATCCCACGGTCCAGATACGCAGTATTTT. Residues: CASRSHGPDTQYF.

This clonotype occurred many times. V usage is TRBV28 and J usage is TRBJ2-7; D uncertain. Trimming removed 6 bases from V and 4 bases from J, with 13 bases in between. Germline V gene data show CDR1 as MDHEN and CDR2 as SYDVKM. The CDR3 extends over 13 amino acids. This chain's CDR3 is CASSRHWGYEQYF. DNA of the CDR3: TGTGCCAGCAGCCGGCATTGGGGTTACGAGCAGTACTTC. The variable domain in full, completed from reference TRBV28 and TRBJ2-7, reads DVKVTQSSRYLVKRTGEKVFLECVQDMDHENMFWYRQDPGLGLRLIYFSYDVKMKEKGDIPEGYSVSREKKERFSLILESASTNQTSMYLCASSRHWGYEQYFGPGTRLTVT.

This clonotype was observed at least ten times. V is TRBV6-1 and J is TRBJ2-6, with TRBD2 as a possible D gene (5 bases). The CDR3 covers 14 residues. Germline V gene lookup returns CDR1 MNHNS and CDR2 SASEGT. The ends were cut back, 6 bases at V and 1 base at J, with 7 bases in the middle. The CDR3 spells CASRDWSGANVLTF. The CDR3 nucleotides are TGTGCCAGCAGGGACTGGTCTGGGGCCAACGTCCTGACTTTC.

The rearrangement links TRBV4-3 to TRBJ1-2; 7 bases are shared with TRBD1. Germline trimming cut 2 bases from V and 2 bases from J; bases unmatched to any gene: 5. Germline V lookup: CDR1 LGHNA, CDR2 YSLEER. This CDR3 is built from 15 residues. CDR3 in DNA: TGCGCCAGCAGCCAAACCTCGACAGGGAACTATGGCTACACCTTC. It encodes CASSQTSTGNYGYTF.

The chain uses TRBV7-9 and TRBJ2-5, with D maybe TRBD2 (6 bases). CDR3 length: 13 amino acids. Trimming removed 5 bases at V and 1 base at J, with 8 bases between. From germline, CDR1 is SEHNR and CDR2 FQNEAQ (reference sequence). The CDR3 region has the DNA TGTGCCAGCAGCGGCGGGGCCCAAGAGACCCAGTACTTC. Translating gives CASSGGAQETQYF.

In its sample, this clonotype was seen many times. The rearrangement joins TRBV7-2 to TRBJ2-2; the D is unclear. The CDR3 covers 13 residues. V was clipped by 6 bases and J by 6 bases, with 11 bases between them. CDR1 and CDR2 from the germline V gene are SGHTA and FQGNSA. The CDR3 region has the DNA TGTGCCAGCAGTCGCCCTGGTGCCGGGGAGCTGTTTTTT. It encodes CASSRPGAGELFF.

The rearrangement links TRBV28 to TRBJ2-3; the D gene is possibly TRBD2 (5 bases). V lost 2 bases and J 6 bases, leaving 18 bases between the germline ends. CDR3 length: 16 amino acids. Germline V gene lookup returns CDR1 MDHEN and CDR2 SYDVKM. Written as DNA, the CDR3 is TGTGCCAGCAGTTTACCTAGCACACCGTTAAGGGATACGCAGTATTTT. Its translation: CASSLPSTPLRDTQYF.

The rearrangement uses TRBV19 and TRBJ2-2; 7 bases align to TRBD2. Germline V gene data show CDR1 as LNHDA and CDR2 as SQIVND (reference sequence). CDR3 length: 17 amino acids. Trimming cost V 4 bases and J 3 bases; bases outside gene matches: 11. The CDR3 is CASSRVPAGADTGELFF. CDR3 bases: TGTGCCAGTAGTAGGGTTCCGGCGGGAGCGGACACCGGGGAGCTGTTTTTT.

Here the CDR3 reads CASSQTRGSFYEQYF. The DNA of the CDR3 is TGCGCCAGCAGCCAAACCCGCGGGAGTTTCTACGAGCAGTACTTC. The rearrangement links TRBV4-3 to TRBJ2-7, with TRBD2 matching 7 bases. This CDR3 spans 15 amino acids. CDR1 is LGHNA and CDR2 is YSLEER in the germline V gene. V was clipped by 2 bases and J by 3 bases; unmatched bases: 7.

This chain uses TRBV7-8 with TRBJ2-1; 7 bases match TRBD2. V gave up 5 bases and J gave up 0 bases; unmatched junction bases: 7. CDR1 SGHVS and CDR2 FQNEAQ come from the germline V gene. This CDR3 has 16 residues. CDR3 coding DNA: TGTGCCAGCAGCCTCCAGCGGGGAAGCTCCTACAATGAGCAGTTCTTC. Translation: CASSLQRGSSYNEQFF.

The V gene is TRBV5-1, the J gene TRBJ2-1, with D possibly TRBD1 on 5 matching bases. The ends were cut back, 4 bases at V and 8 bases at J, with 10 bases in the middle. Germline V gives CDR1 SGHRS, CDR2 YFSETQ. The CDR3 is 12 amino acids. The DNA for the CDR3 is TGCGCCAGCAGCCTCTCAGGGTATGAGCAGTTCTTC. It codes for CASSLSGYEQFF.

This clonotype occurred a few times. J is TRBJ2-5 and V is TRBV7-3, with 8 bases aligning to TRBD1. This CDR3 spans 15 amino acids. In germline, CDR1 is SGHTA, CDR2 FQGTGA. Trimming at V came to 3 bases and at J to 5 bases, leaving 8 bases not matched to a gene. The CDR3 loop reads CASSFSGQDSETQYF. The CDR3 DNA reads TGTGCCAGCAGCTTTTCGGGACAGGATTCCGAGACCCAGTACTTC.